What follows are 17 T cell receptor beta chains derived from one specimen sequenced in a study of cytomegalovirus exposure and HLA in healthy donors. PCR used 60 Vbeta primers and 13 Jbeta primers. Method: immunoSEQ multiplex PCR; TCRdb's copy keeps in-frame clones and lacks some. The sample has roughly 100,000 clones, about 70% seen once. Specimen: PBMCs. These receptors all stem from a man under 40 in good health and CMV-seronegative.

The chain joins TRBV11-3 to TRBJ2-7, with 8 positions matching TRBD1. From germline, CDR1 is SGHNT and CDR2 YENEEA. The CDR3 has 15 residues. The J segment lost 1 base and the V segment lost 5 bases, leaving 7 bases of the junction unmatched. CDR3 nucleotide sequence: TGTGCCAGCAGCCCGGACAGGGCGCGATCCTACGAGCAGTACTTC. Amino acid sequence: CASSPDRARSYEQYF.

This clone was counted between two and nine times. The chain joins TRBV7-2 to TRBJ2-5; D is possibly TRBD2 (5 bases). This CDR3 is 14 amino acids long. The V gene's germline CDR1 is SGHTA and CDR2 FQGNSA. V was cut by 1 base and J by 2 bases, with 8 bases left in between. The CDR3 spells CASSLVVAQETQYF. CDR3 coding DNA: TGTGCCAGCAGCTTAGTGGTAGCGCAAGAGACCCAGTACTTC.

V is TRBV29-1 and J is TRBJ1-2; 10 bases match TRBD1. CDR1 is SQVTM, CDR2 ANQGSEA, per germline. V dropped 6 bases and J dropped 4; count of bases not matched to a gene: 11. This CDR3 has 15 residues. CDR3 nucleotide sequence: TGCAGCGTATTCATTCAGACAGGGGGCTCCTATGGCTACACCTTC. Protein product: CSVFIQTGGSYGYTF.

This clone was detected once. The CDR3 sequence: CASSPYRYTGELFF. CDR3 in DNA: TGTGCCAGCAGTCCCTACAGATACACCGGGGAGCTGTTTTTT. The chain joins TRBV6-5 to TRBJ2-2, with unresolved D. The length of the CDR3 is 14 residues. Trimming pared 5 bases from V and 3 bases from J, leaving 10 bases between. Looked up from germline, CDR1 is MNHEY and CDR2 is SVGAGI.

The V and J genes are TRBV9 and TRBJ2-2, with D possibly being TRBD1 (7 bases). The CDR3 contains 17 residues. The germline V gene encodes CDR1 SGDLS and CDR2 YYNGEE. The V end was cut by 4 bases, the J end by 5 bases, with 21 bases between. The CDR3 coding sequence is TGTGCCAGCAGCTCCCCAGCAGGGGGGAGTCTAACCGGGGAGCTGTTTTTT. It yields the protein CASSSPAGGSLTGELFF.

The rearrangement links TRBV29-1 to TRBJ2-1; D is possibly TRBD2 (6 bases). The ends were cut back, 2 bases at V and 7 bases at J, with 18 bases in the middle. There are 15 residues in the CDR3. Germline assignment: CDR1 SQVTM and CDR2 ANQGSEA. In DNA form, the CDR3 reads TGCAGCGTTGAATTTATGACTAGTCGGTTGAATGAGCAGTTCTTC. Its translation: CSVEFMTSRLNEQFF.

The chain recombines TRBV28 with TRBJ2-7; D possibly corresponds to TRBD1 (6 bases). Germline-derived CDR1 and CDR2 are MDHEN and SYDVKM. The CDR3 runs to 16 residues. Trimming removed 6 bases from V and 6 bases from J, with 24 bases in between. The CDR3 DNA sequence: TGTGCCAGCAGGGGGGTGGAAGCGGACAGACCCCTCGAGCAGTACTTC. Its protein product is CASRGVEADRPLEQYF.

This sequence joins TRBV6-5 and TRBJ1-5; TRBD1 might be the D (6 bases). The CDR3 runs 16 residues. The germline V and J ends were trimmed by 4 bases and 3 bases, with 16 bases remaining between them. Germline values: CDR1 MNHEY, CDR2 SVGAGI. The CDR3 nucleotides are TGTGCCAGCAGTTCCTCTTCGACAGGCTACAATCAGCCCCAGCATTTT. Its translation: CASSSSSTGYNQPQHF.

This chain's CDR3 is CASSQGKQGGQTQYF. Written as DNA, the CDR3 is TGCGCCAGCAGCCAAGGAAAACAGGGTGGGCAGACCCAGTACTTC. The chain has TRBV4-3 and TRBJ2-5; D is perhaps TRBD1 (6 bases). CDR1 and CDR2 from the germline V gene are LGHNA and YSLEER. V was shortened by 1 base and J by 6 bases, with 15 bases between the two germline ends. This CDR3 has 15 amino acids.

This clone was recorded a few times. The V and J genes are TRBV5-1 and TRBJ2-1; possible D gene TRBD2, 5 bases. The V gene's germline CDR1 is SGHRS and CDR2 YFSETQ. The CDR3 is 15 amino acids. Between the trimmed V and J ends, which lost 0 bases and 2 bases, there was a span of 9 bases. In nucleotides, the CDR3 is TGCGCCAGCAGCTTGGTCACGGGAACCTACAATGAGCAGTTCTTC. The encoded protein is CASSLVTGTYNEQFF.

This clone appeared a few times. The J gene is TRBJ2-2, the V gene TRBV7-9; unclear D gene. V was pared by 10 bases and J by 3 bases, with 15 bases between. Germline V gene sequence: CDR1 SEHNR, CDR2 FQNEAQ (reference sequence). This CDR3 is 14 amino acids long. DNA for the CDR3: TGTGCCACCCCGCGCAGGTTGGACACCGGGGAGCTGTTTTTT. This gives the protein CATPRRLDTGELFF.

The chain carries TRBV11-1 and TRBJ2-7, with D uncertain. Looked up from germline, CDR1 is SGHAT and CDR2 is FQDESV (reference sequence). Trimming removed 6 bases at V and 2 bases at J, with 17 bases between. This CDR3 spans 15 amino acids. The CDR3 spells CASSSTVWIPYEQYF. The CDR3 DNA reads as TGTGCCAGCAGTAGTACAGTGTGGATACCCTACGAGCAGTACTTC.

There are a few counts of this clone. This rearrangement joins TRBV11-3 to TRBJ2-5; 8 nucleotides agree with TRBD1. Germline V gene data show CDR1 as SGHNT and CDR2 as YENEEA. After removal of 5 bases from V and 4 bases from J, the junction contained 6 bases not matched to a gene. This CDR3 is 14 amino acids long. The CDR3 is CASSEQTGAETQYF. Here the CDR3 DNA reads TGTGCCAGCAGCGAGCAGACAGGGGCAGAGACCCAGTACTTC.

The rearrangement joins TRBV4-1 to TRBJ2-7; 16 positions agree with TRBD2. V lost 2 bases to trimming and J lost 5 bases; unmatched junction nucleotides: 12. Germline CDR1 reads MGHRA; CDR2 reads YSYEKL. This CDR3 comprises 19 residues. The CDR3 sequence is CASSQKYLGTSGRAHEQYF. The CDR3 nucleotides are TGCGCCAGCAGCCAAAAGTACCTAGGGACTAGCGGGAGGGCCCACGAGCAGTACTTC.

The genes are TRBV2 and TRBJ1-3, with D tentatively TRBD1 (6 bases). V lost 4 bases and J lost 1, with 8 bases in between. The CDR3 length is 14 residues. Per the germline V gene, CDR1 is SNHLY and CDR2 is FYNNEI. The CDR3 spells CASSGQDSGNTIYF. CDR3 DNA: TGTGCCAGCAGTGGACAGGATTCTGGAAACACCATATATTTT.

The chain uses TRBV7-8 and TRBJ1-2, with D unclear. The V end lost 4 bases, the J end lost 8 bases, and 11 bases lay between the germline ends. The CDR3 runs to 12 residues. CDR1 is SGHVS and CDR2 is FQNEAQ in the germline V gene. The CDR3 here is CASSSHERGYTF. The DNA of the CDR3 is TGTGCCAGCAGCTCACACGAGCGGGGCTACACCTTC.

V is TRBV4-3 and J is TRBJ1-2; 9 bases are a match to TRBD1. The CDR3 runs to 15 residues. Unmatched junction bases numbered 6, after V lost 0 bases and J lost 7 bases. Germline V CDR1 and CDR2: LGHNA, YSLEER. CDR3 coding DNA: TGCGCCAGCAGCCAAGACTTAACAGGGGGCTTTGGCTACACCTTC. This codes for CASSQDLTGGFGYTF.